This T cell receptor beta chain was found in a study of T cells after yellow fever vaccination. Study-wide points: Post-booster reappearance was seen for most primary-vaccination clones (about 96% CD4, 75% to 90% CD8). Faster peaking, at day 5 versus 15, marked a secondary response that was weaker. Abundant clonotypes from the bulk population could contaminate FACS-sorted repertoires.

This clonotype has a handful of counts. What it binds is unknown. 5'RACE template switching added a universal primer site and UMIs to TCR cDNA. TCRdb passed the 5' RACE reads through MiXCR, listing each CDR3 protein once. The table has some 120,000 distinct CDR3 sequences, roughly 15% seen once. Germline trimming cut 5 bases from V and 4 bases from J; bases unmatched to any gene: 8. The CDR3 totals 18 residues. Germline assignment: CDR1 SGHVS and CDR2 FNYEAQ. The receptor was derived from a man younger than 35 who received the YFV17D yellow fever vaccine. This material consisted of CD8+ T cells sorted from PBMCs, taken 5 days after the yellow fever booster vaccination. This sequence joins TRBV7-6 and TRBJ2-2, with TRBD2 identical over 15 bases. The DNA of the CDR3 is TGTGCCAGCAGCCGGACTAGCGGGGGGGCGCTGGGCACCGGGGAGCTGTTTTTT. Protein: CASSRTSGGALGTGELFF. The full variable domain, with the rest looked up from reference TRBV7-6 and TRBJ2-2, is GAGVSQSPRYKVTKRGQDVALRCDPISGHVSLYWYRQALGQGPEFLTYFNYEAQQDKSGLPNDRFSAERPEGSISTLTIQRTEQRDSAMYRCASSRTSGGALGTGELFFGEGSRLTVL.